This section outlines one T cell receptor (beta chain) sequence together with its context. The count of this clone is one. What this receptor recognizes is not known. No much larger clone exists at a distance of one base, and base qualities are not known. The data were taken from a study of OX40 agonist ivuxolimab in advanced cancers. General notes on the study: The costimulatory receptor OX40 (CD134) was targeted by ivuxolimab, a fully human IgG2 agonistic monoclonal antibody. Prior anti-PD-1, anti-PD-L1 or anti-CTLA-4 therapy was permitted, and checkpoint inhibitors had been received by roughly 42% of dose-escalation patients. Of the approximately 54 patients in dose escalation, around 19 had hepatocellular carcinoma, about 15 had melanoma, 9 had renal cell carcinoma and 9 had head and neck cancer. Three dose-escalation patients achieved partial responses, one with hepatocellular carcinoma and two with cutaneous melanoma. In the dose-escalation cohort, more than 80% of patients were male, and the mean age was roughly 56 years with a range of about 23 to 79. The paper describes the monotherapy dose-escalation part (N = 52 patients) of the phase I trial of ivuxolimab. Intravenous ivuxolimab was administered to patients every 2 weeks at six dose levels: 0.01, 0.1, 0.3, 1.5, 3 and 10 mg/kg. The purpose of peripheral TCRbeta sequencing was to test whether ivuxolimab changed TCR sequence diversity and led to clonal T-cell expansion.

Overall study outcomes, separate from this receptor: Low levels of normalized T-cell clonal expansion were also seen in some patients who did not respond. In partial responders in the 0.1-3.0 mg/kg groups, normalized peripheral clonal expansion was found to be among the lowest, especially among CD8+ T cells. The antigen specificity of the clonally expanded peripheral T cells was not determined. At doses from 0.1 to 3.0 mg/kg, clonal expansion was seen in both CD4+ and CD8+ blood T cells between baseline and week 6. On average, CD8+ T cells showed more expanded clones than CD4+ T cells after ivuxolimab.

Genomic DNA was isolated from the sorted cells so that the TCRbeta CDR3 region could be sequenced. TCRbeta CDR3 regions were sequenced using the immunoSEQ Assay. TCRdb carries this immuneACCESS record with in-frame sequences only. Its versions omit some clonotypes, under half of them owing to an unresolved V gene in the studies checked, with the rest unexplained. This sample holds 15,000 or so clones; approximately 80% were observed only once. The ten largest make up about a third of the sample. Patients with autoimmune disease history or receiving systemic immunosuppression were excluded from the trial. Peripheral blood for TCR sequencing was collected from all dose cohorts at baseline, on cycle 4 day 1, and on cycle 7 day 1. The samples were drawn from a first-in-human, open-label, multicenter phase I dose-escalation trial of ivuxolimab. Adults with locally advanced or metastatic melanoma, renal cell carcinoma, hepatocellular carcinoma or head and neck squamous cell carcinoma were enrolled in the trial. Before TCR sequencing, CD4+ T cells and CD8+ T cells from peripheral blood were sorted into separate populations.

V and J are truncated by 4 bases and 5 bases respectively, leaving an intervening sequence of 12 bases. The CDR3 covers 12 residues, taking in both the cysteine and the phenylalanine. Only the CDR3 portion is preserved as DNA: 36 bases, with reading frame beginning at the first base. Based on the germline V gene, the CDR1 and CDR2 sequences are SQVTM and ANQGSEA. The sequenced sample was CD4+ or CD8+ T cells sorted from blood, obtained in a trial of the OX40 agonist ivuxolimab. The V and J genes are TRBV29-1 and TRBJ2-7, with the D call tentatively TRBD1 or TRBD2, each fitting 5 bases. The TCR originated in an adult with an advanced solid tumor such as melanoma, head and neck, liver or kidney cancer. The CDR3 loop reads CSVGRDGHEQYF. The DNA reads TGCAGCGTTGGACGGGACGGCCACGAGCAGTACTTC.